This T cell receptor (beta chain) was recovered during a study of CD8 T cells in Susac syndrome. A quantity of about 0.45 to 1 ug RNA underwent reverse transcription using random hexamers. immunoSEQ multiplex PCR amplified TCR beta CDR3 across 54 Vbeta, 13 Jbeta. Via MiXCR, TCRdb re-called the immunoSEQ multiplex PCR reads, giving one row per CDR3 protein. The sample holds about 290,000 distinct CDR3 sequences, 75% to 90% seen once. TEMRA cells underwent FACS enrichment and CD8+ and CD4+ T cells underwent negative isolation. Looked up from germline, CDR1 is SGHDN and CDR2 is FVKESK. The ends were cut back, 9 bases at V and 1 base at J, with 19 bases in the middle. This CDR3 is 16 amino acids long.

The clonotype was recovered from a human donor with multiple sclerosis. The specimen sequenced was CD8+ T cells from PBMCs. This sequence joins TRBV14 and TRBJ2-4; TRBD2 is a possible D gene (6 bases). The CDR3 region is CARRESGESAKNIQYF. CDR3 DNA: TGTGCCAGGAGAGAGTCGGGGGAGAGTGCCAAAAACATTCAGTACTTC.